The rows below give T cell receptor beta chains drawn from one sample of a study of blood T cell repertoires in COVID-19. Clones were sequenced by immunoSEQ multiplex PCR, and TCRdb holds only the in-frame ones, with some missing. The repertoire consists of some 300,000 clones, with 88% occurring once and the leading ten covering around 2%. Source material: PBMCs or T cells enriched from blood (not recorded which). Source of these receptors: a woman aged 60-70 years in a cohort exposed to, infected with or recovered from COVID-19 (not recorded which). Each CDR3 is given with its conserved first and last residue.

J gene	CDR3 length	V gene	CDR3 protein
TRBJ1-2	15	TRBV5-6	CASSVDSVINYGYTF
TRBJ1-1	13	TRBV12-3/TRBV12-4	CASSLGGNTEAFF
TRBJ2-5	18	TRBV5-1	CASSFRTSGRIPQETQYF
TRBJ2-1	16	TRBV7-9	CASSVGTSGRDNEQFF
TRBJ1-1	16	TRBV5-5	CASSLARDRVGTEAFF
TRBJ1-1	14	TRBV10-3	CAIGTGVMNTEAFF
TRBJ1-2	14	TRBV11-2	CASSFTQGAGGYTF
TRBJ2-1	14	TRBV6-6	CASSSNVGYNEQFF
TRBJ2-1	16	TRBV4-2	CASSHEGSRSYNEQFF
TRBJ1-6	14	TRBV5-6	CASSQGTAKSPLHF
TRBJ1-1	13	TRBV5-1	CASSFTGAPEAFF
TRBJ1-3	15	TRBV4-2	CASSQDRHSGNTIYF
TRBJ1-1	14	TRBV28	CASTRGQGRFEAFF
TRBJ1-1	14	TRBV7-9	CASRPTGGQTEAFF
TRBJ2-3	13	TRBV20-1	CSASFEGGDTQYF
TRBJ2-1	11	TRBV2	CASSRENEQFF
TRBJ1-1	11	TRBV6-5	CASSYPGGAFF
TRBJ2-6	15	TRBV19	CASSIPGPGANVLTF
TRBJ1-3	15	TRBV28	CASSWADNSGNTIYF
TRBJ2-1	16	TRBV5-1	CASSGLGTSGYNEQFF
TRBJ2-1	15	TRBV7-9	CASSGGQGSYNEQFF
TRBJ2-1	16	TRBV7-6	CASSLAGGGGGNEQFF
TRBJ1-6	15	TRBV7-6	CASKATGLDNSPLHF
TRBJ2-7	13	TRBV21-1	CASSNSSDYEQYF
TRBJ2-1	16	TRBV4-1	CASSQAGTSGRDEQFF
TRBJ1-3	14	TRBV6-5	CASSQRQSGNTIYF
TRBJ2-7	16	TRBV7-9	CASSLGDRRRMDEQYF
TRBJ2-5	17	TRBV19	CASSIDWGTGSQETQYF
TRBJ2-1	16	TRBV19	CASTPGLAGGSNEQFF